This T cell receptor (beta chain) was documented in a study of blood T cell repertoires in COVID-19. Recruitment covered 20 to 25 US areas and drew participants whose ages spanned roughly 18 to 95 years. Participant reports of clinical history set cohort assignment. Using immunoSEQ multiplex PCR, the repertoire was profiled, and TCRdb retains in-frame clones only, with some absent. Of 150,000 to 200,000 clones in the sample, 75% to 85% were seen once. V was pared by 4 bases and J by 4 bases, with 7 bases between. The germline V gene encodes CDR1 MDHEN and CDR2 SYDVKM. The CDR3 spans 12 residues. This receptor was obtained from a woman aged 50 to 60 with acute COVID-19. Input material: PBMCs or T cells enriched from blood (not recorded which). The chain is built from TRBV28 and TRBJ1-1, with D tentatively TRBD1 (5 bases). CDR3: CASSSGGTEAFF. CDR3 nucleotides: TGTGCCAGCAGTTCGGGGGGCACTGAAGCTTTCTTT.